This T cell receptor beta chain was documented in a study of graft-versus-host responses after intestinal transplantation. About the research overall: The whole recipient group had anti-thymocyte globulin induction followed by tacrolimus and steroids for around 3 years.

The V gene's germline CDR1 is MDHEN and CDR2 SYDVKM. The CDR3 runs 18 residues. Trimming removed 1 base from V and 0 bases from J; junction bases left unmatched: 5. The repertoire was sequenced with immunoSEQ multiplex PCR; TCRdb's copy has only in-frame clones and lacks some. The sample lists 20,000 to 25,000 clones, about 91% occurring once. The specimen was PBMCs, collected about 62 days after intestinal transplantation. This clonotype was sampled from a human patient who received an intestinal transplant, so some T cells may come from the graft donor. The chain is built from TRBV28 and TRBJ2-6, with TRBD1 identical over 8 bases. This CDR3 reads CASSLLDRASSGANVLTF. CDR3 DNA: TGTGCCAGCAGTTTATTGGACAGGGCTTCCTCTGGGGCCAACGTCCTGACTTTC.